This TCR beta chain was documented in a study of regulatory T cells in long-lasting Graves disease. Stated time point: newly diagnosed GD, antithyroid drugs for less than 3 months. Following extraction of RNA from PBMCs, that RNA was used to make the TCR library. American Thyroid Association guidelines were used to diagnose Graves' disease. General observations from the study: Persistent disease was characterized by preferential usage of TRBV28, TRBJ1-2 and TRBJ2-5.

Germline-derived CDR1 and CDR2 are MDHEN and SYDVKM. The V and J ends lost 9 bases and 0 bases, in that order; junction bases with no gene match: 9. The CDR3 has 15 residues. Arm-PCR of CDR3 regions with iRepertoire HTBI primers generated TCR beta libraries. TCRdb independently ran MiXCR on the multiplex PCR reads; one entry per CDR3 protein. The sample contains 350,000 to 500,000 distinct CDR3 sequences, 12% to 15% of which appear only once. This clonotype was observed a handful of times. No antigen is known for it. The data were also submitted as part of a second study, on T cells in Graves' hyperthyroidism and ophthalmopathy. That study adds: The HTBI set primed first-round TCR CDR3 RT-PCR.

The origin of this receptor is a woman between 50 and 59 years old with Graves disease. This rearrangement joins TRBV28 to TRBJ2-7; the match to TRBD2 covers 9 bases. The sequencing here drew on peripheral blood mononuclear cells (PBMCs), taken at new diagnosis, from a patient treated with antithyroid drugs. The CDR3 bases are TGTGCCAGTCTCTCTAGCGGGACTAGCTCCTACGAGCAGTACTTC. This codes for CASLSSGTSSYEQYF.